A selection of T cell receptor beta chains follows, all from one sample in a study of OX40 agonist ivuxolimab in advanced cancers. Assay used: immunoSEQ multiplex PCR; TCRdb lists only in-frame clones, some missing. The sample includes 50,000 to 65,000 clones, about 89% seen only once; the top ten take approximately 1%. Sequencing used CD4+ or CD8+ T cells sorted from blood, obtained in a trial of the OX40 agonist ivuxolimab. The origin of the receptors is an adult with an advanced solid tumor such as melanoma, head and neck, liver or kidney cancer. Each CDR3 is given with its conserved first and last residue. The D gene is left open where the match is weak.

NA	TRBV29-1	TRBJ1-1	TGCAGGGCCGGGACGGATAACACTGAAGCTTTCTTT	CRAGTDNTEAFF
TRBD2	TRBV19	TRBJ2-3	TGTGCCAGTAGTTACGGGACTAGCGGGAAGGGGAGGACGCAGTATTTT	CASSYGTSGKGRTQYF
TRBD2	TRBV7-9	TRBJ2-5	TGTGCCAGCAGCCCGCGAGGCGGGGGACAAGAGACCCAGTACTTC	CASSPRGGGQETQYF
NA	TRBV9	TRBJ2-2	TGTGCCAGCAGCGTAGACACCGGGGAGCTGTTTTTT	CASSVDTGELFF
TRBD1	TRBV9	TRBJ2-7	TGTGCCAGCAGCGCGTTTGGGGACAGGAACTCCTACGAGCAGTACTTC	CASSAFGDRNSYEQYF
NA	TRBV7-2	TRBJ2-3	TGTGCCAGCAGCTCTCCACAGACCCCTAGCACAGATACGCAGTATTTT	CASSSPQTPSTDTQYF
TRBD1	TRBV6-5	TRBJ1-1	TGTGCCAGCAGTTACTCGACAGGGTCGGACACTGAAGCTTTCTTT	CASSYSTGSDTEAFF
NA	TRBV18	TRBJ2-5	TGTGCCAGCTCACCACGAAGACAAGAGACCCAGTACTTC	CASSPRRQETQYF
NA	TRBV7-9	TRBJ1-3	TGTGCCAGCAGCCCCCCCATGAGAAACACCATATATTTT	CASSPPMRNTIYF
NA	TRBV19	TRBJ1-4	TGTGCCACCACCCCTGGACTCGCAACTAATGAAAAACTGTTTTTT	CATTPGLATNEKLFF
NA	TRBV29-1	TRBJ2-1	TGCAGCGCCCGGACGGATAACAATGAGCAGTTCTTC	CSARTDNNEQFF
TRBD1	TRBV5-1	TRBJ1-1	TGCGCCAGCAGCTTTTACCCCCGGGACAGCACTGAAGCTTTCTTT	CASSFYPRDSTEAFF
NA	TRBV7-9	TRBJ1-3	TGTGCCAGCGGTGGGTACTCTGGAAACACCATATATTTT	CASGGYSGNTIYF
TRBD1	TRBV19	TRBJ2-6	TGTGCCAGTAGTATGGACAGGGGGTCTGGGGCCAACGTCCTGACTTTC	CASSMDRGSGANVLTF
TRBD2	TRBV9	TRBJ2-2	TGTGCCAGCAGCCTTACTGGGACTACGAACACCGGGGAGCTGTTTTTT	CASSLTGTTNTGELFF
NA	TRBV7-9	TRBJ2-1	TGTGCCAGCAGCCGCGACAGATACAATGAGCAGTTCTTC	CASSRDRYNEQFF
TRBD1	TRBV4-3	TRBJ1-6	TGCGCCAGCAGCCAAGTCGGACAGGGAAACAATTCACCCCTCCACTTT	CASSQVGQGNNSPLHF
NA	TRBV6-6	TRBJ2-5	TGTGCCAGCACCTGGTGGGTCCAAGAGACCCAGTACTTC	CASTWWVQETQYF
NA	TRBV9	TRBJ2-7	TGTGCCAGCGGAAACGGACTAAGCGGAGGAGAGCAGTACTTC	CASGNGLSGGEQYF
TRBD2	TRBV11-1	TRBJ2-7	TGTGCCAGCAGCCCGCAACCTAGCGGGGTAAGCTCCTACGAGCAGTACTTC	CASSPQPSGVSSYEQYF
TRBD1	TRBV28	TRBJ1-1	TGTGCCAGCAGTTCCGGACAGGGGAGGACTGAAGCTTTCTTT	CASSSGQGRTEAFF
NA	TRBV10-3	TRBJ1-2	TGTGCCATCAGCCCCCAGCAGGGAGTCAATGGCTACACCTTC	CAISPQQGVNGYTF
TRBD2	TRBV19	TRBJ2-2	TGTGCCAGTAAATCTAGCGGGAGTAGTAACACCGGGGAGCTGTTTTTT	CASKSSGSSNTGELFF
NA	TRBV6-1	TRBJ1-3	TGTGCCAGCAGTGAAGTCGTCGGCCCCTCCTCTGGAAACACCATATATTTT	CASSEVVGPSSGNTIYF
NA	TRBV2	TRBJ1-5	TGTGCCAGCAGGCTGTTCAGCAATCAGCCCCAGCATTTT	CASRLFSNQPQHF
NA	TRBV7-2	TRBJ2-1	TGTGCCAGCAGCCCCTCGGCGGGCTCCTACAATGAGCAGTTCTTC	CASSPSAGSYNEQFF
TRBD1	TRBV6-1	TRBJ1-2	TGTGCCAGCAGTGAATCAATTTTCGTCGGGACAGATAACTATGGCTACACCTTC	CASSESIFVGTDNYGYTF
TRBD1	TRBV27	TRBJ1-5	TGTGCCAGCACGAGTGGGACAGGCCCTTTACGGCCCCAGCATTTT	CASTSGTGPLRPQHF
NA	TRBV5-4	TRBJ2-7	TGTGCCAGCAGCTCCCGAGTTTCCGAGCAGTACTTC	CASSSRVSEQYF
NA	TRBV5-1	TRBJ1-1	TGCGCCAGCAGCTTGGAGGGAGGGGGTGCCACTGAAGCTTTCTTT	CASSLEGGGATEAFF
NA	TRBV4-1	TRBJ1-1	TGCGCCAGCAGCCAACTTATTTACAGCTTGAACACTGAAGCTTTCTTT	CASSQLIYSLNTEAFF
TRBD1	TRBV6-5	TRBJ1-3	TGTGCCAGCAGTCTGGACAGGCGCTCTGGAAACACCATATATTTT	CASSLDRRSGNTIYF
NA	TRBV7-8	TRBJ2-7	TGTGCCAGCAGCTTAGAAACCTCCTACGAGCAGTACTTC	CASSLETSYEQYF
NA	TRBV5-4	TRBJ2-3	TGTGCCAGCAGCGTGGGAACAGTTCTGACAGATACGCAGTATTTT	CASSVGTVLTDTQYF
NA	TRBV28	TRBJ2-2	TGTGCCAGCAGTTTCCGAGGGACAAACTCACGTACCGGGGAGCTGTTTTTT	CASSFRGTNSRTGELFF
NA	TRBV21-1	TRBJ2-7	TGTGCCAGCAGCAAAGTCGCGCATAGATCTGGCTACGAGCAGTACTTC	CASSKVAHRSGYEQYF
TRBD2	TRBV11-2	TRBJ2-3	TGTGCCAGCAGCGGGAGGGCGGGGACAGATACGCAGTATTTT	CASSGRAGTDTQYF
NA	TRBV2	TRBJ2-7	TGTGCCAGCAGTGAGGGGGAGCAGTACTTC	CASSEGEQYF
NA	TRBV11-2	TRBJ1-4	TGTGCCAGCAGCTTAGTATCGGGGAGTGAAAAACTGTTTTTT	CASSLVSGSEKLFF
NA	TRBV28	TRBJ2-5	TGTGCCAGCAGTTTCACTAGCCTAGAGACCCAGTACTTC	CASSFTSLETQYF